One sample yielded the 10 T cell receptor beta chains listed below, sequenced in a study of blood T cell repertoires in COVID-19. Produced via immunoSEQ multiplex PCR; TCRdb's table is partial and in-frame only. The data hold under 200,000 clones, with about 90% observed a single time. Sequenced material: peripheral blood. These TCRs come from a man in his forties with active or convalescent COVID-19.

V is TRBV6-5 and J is TRBJ1-1; D possibly corresponds to TRBD1 (6 bases). Trimming removed 6 bases from V and 9 bases from J, with 20 bases in between. Germline values: CDR1 MNHEY, CDR2 SVGAGI. This CDR3 region has 14 residues. As DNA, the CDR3 is TGTGCCAGCAGCAGAAGTACAGGCGGGGGCCAAGCTTTCTTT. Protein product: CASSRSTGGGQAFF.

The rearrangement links TRBV12-3 or TRBV12-4 to TRBJ1-6; 9 bases match TRBD1. After removal of 5 bases from V and 7 bases from J, the junction contained 0 bases not matched to a gene. The CDR3 runs to 13 residues. CDR3 sequence reads: CASSGQGNSPLHF. CDR3 DNA sequence: TGTGCCAGCAGTGGACAGGGGAATTCACCCCTCCACTTT.

The chain combines TRBV7-9 with TRBJ2-7; 7 bases align to TRBD2. The CDR3 length is 17 residues. V was pared by 1 base and J by 5 bases, with 14 bases of the junction left unmatched. Germline-derived CDR1 and CDR2 are SEHNR and FQNEAQ (reference sequence). The CDR3 DNA sequence: TGTGCCAGCAGCTTAGATCCCGTCCGAGCGGGGATGAACGAGCAGTACTTC. Amino acid sequence: CASSLDPVRAGMNEQYF. The entire variable domain, with the rest obtained from reference TRBV7-9 and TRBJ2-7, is as follows: DTGVSQNPRHKITKRGQNVTFRCDPISEHNRLYWYRQTLGQGPEFLTYFQNEAQLEKSRLLSDRFSAERPKGSFSTLEIQRTEQGDSAMYLCASSLDPVRAGMNEQYFGPGTRLTVT.

V usage is TRBV10-3 and J usage is TRBJ2-1; perhaps TRBD1 as D (6 bases). Germline V gene data show CDR1 as ENHRY and CDR2 as SYGVKD. CDR3 length equals 14 residues. Trimming shortened V by 10 bases and J by 10 bases, and 23 bases separated the two germline ends. CDR3 coding DNA: TGTGCCAGCAATCAGGGGCTCACTCGAGTGGAGCAGTTCTTC. Amino acid sequence: CASNQGLTRVEQFF.

The CDR3 nucleotides are TGTGCCAGCAGTGGTGGACAGGGAAAGCTCGTAGGCACCGGGGAGCTGTTTTTT. Encoded protein: CASSGGQGKLVGTGELFF. V usage is TRBV6-1 and J usage is TRBJ2-2; 8 nucleotides align to TRBD1. From germline, CDR1 is MNHNS and CDR2 SASEGT. V gave up 4 bases and J gave up 4 bases; unmatched junction bases: 14. The CDR3 consists of 18 residues.

V and J are TRBV5-6 and TRBJ2-5; D uncertain. Germline V gene lookup returns CDR1 SGHDT and CDR2 YYEEEE. V lost 0 bases and J lost 7, with 13 bases in between. This CDR3 comprises 14 residues. CDR3 sequence: CASSLAGSLVTQYF. CDR3 nucleotide sequence: TGTGCCAGCAGCTTGGCCGGTAGTCTGGTGACCCAGTACTTC.

This chain connects TRBV7-2 to TRBJ2-3; 11 nucleotides agree with TRBD2. Unmatched junction bases numbered 12, after V lost 7 bases and J lost 6 bases. Germline V gives CDR1 SGHTA, CDR2 FQGNSA. The CDR3 is 16 residues long. Here the CDR3 DNA reads TGTGCCAGCACTCTAGGTAGCGGGGGGGCCAGGGATACGCAGTATTTT. Translated: CASTLGSGGARDTQYF.

The chain links TRBV3-1 (or the pseudogene TRBV3-2) to TRBJ1-5; the D gene is possibly TRBD1 (5 bases). The V gene lost 1 base and the J gene lost 4 bases, with 14 bases spanning the gap. Germline values: CDR1 LGHDT, CDR2 YNNKEL (reference sequence). This CDR3 is built from 16 residues. The CDR3, as DNA: TGTGCCAGCAGCCAAGGGGGAGGGACGCCAAATCAGCCCCAGCATTTT. Translated, it gives CASSQGGGTPNQPQHF.

The rearrangement links TRBV28 to TRBJ1-1, with a tentative D call TRBD1 (6 bases). Germline V gene sequence: CDR1 MDHEN, CDR2 SYDVKM. This CDR3 contains 13 residues. The ends were cut back, 7 bases at V and 1 base at J, with 10 bases in the middle. CDR3 DNA: TGTGCCAGCACCCAGACAGGGAACACTGAAGCTTTCTTT. It encodes CASTQTGNTEAFF.

This chain's CDR3 is CARPRGIRFNYGYTF. The DNA of the CDR3 is TGCGCCAGACCCCGAGGAATAAGGTTTAACTATGGCTACACCTTC. The V and J genes are TRBV10-1 and TRBJ1-2; D not resolved. Germline V gives CDR1 WNHNN, CDR2 SYGVQD (reference sequence). The CDR3 loop spans 15 amino acids. Trimming took 9 bases from V and 1 from J, leaving 18 bases between them.